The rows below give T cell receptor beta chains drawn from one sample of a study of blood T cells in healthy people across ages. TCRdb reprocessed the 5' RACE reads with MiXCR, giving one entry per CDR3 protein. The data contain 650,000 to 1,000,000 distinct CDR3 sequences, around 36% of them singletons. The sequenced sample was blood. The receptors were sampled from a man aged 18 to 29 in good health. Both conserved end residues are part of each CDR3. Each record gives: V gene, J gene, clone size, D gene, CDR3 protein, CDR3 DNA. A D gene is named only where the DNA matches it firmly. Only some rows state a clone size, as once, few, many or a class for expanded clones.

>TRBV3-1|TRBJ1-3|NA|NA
CASSQDPRNSGNTIYF
TGTGCCAGCAGCCAAGACCCAAGAAACTCTGGAAACACCATATATTTT
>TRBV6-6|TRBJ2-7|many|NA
CASSLAEEQYF
TGTGCCAGCAGTTTAGCGGAGGAGCAGTACTTC
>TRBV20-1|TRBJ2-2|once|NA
CSAHGTRNTGELFF
TGCAGTGCGCACGGGACCCGCAACACCGGGGAGCTGTTTTTT
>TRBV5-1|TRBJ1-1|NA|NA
CASCSGQGKGNTEAFF
TGCGCCAGCTGCTCGGGGCAGGGTAAGGGGAACACTGAAGCTTTCTTT
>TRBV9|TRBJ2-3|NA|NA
CASSVYWGRQTDTQYF
TGTGCCAGCAGCGTATACTGGGGGCGTCAGACAGATACGCAGTATTTT
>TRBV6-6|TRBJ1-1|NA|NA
CASSLGRVAFF
TGTGCCAGCAGTCTGGGACGTGTAGCTTTCTTT
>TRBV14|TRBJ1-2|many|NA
CASSQDRRGYTF
TGTGCCAGCAGCCAAGATAGGAGGGGCTACACCTTC
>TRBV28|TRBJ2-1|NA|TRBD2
CASSLFPSGGRLQFF
TGTGCCAGCAGTTTGTTTCCTAGCGGGGGGCGACTTCAGTTCTTC
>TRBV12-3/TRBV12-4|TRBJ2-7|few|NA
CASSFNPGTGYEQYF
TGTGCCAGCAGTTTCAATCCCGGGACTGGCTACGAGCAGTACTTC
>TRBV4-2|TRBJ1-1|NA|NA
CASSQVVRDGTEAFF
TGTGCCAGCAGCCAAGTCGTCAGGGACGGCACTGAAGCTTTCTTT
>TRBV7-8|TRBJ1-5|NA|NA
CASSFRGEDQPQHF
TGTGCCAGCAGCTTTAGGGGAGAGGATCAGCCCCAGCATTTT
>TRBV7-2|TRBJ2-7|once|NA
CASSLGWVWEQYF
TGTGCCAGCAGCTTAGGCTGGGTGTGGGAGCAGTACTTC
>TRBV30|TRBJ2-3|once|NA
CALFLSGYTDTQYF
TGTGCCCTCTTTCTAAGCGGGTACACAGATACGCAGTATTTT
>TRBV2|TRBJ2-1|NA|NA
CASRPSLASNEQFF
TGTGCCAGCAGACCTTCACTAGCATCCAATGAGCAGTTCTTC
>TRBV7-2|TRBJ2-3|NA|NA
CASSLTPPSGPTDTQYF
TGTGCCAGCAGCTTAACCCCCCCCAGCGGGCCCACAGATACGCAGTATTTT
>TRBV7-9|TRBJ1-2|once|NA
CASSLGVREHGYTF
TGTGCCAGCAGCTTGGGGGTCAGGGAGCATGGCTACACCTTC
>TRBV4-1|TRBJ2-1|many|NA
CASSHPSPAGYNEQFF
TGCGCCAGCAGCCACCCTTCTCCGGCGGGCTACAATGAGCAGTTCTTC
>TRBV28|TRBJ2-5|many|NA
CASSEFNRVLETQYF
TGTGCCAGCAGCGAGTTTAACAGGGTTCTAGAGACCCAGTACTTC
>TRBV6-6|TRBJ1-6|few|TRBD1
CASVGQGVYNSPLHF
TGTGCCTCGGTAGGGCAGGGGGTTTATAATTCACCCCTCCACTTT
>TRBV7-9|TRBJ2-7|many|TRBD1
CASRSDRGIDEQYF
TGTGCCAGCAGGTCCGACAGGGGGATCGACGAGCAGTACTTC
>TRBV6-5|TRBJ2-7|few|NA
CASTRGPAYEQYF
TGTGCCAGCACAAGGGGACCTGCCTACGAGCAGTACTTC
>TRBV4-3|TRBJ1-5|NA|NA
CASSQRGNQPQHF
TGCGCCAGCAGCCAGCGTGGCAATCAGCCCCAGCATTTT
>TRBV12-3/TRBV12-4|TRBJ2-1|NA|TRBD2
CVSSPWTSGNYNEQFF
TGTGTCAGCAGCCCTTGGACTAGCGGGAATTACAATGAGCAGTTCTTC
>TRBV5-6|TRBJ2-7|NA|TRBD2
CASSLDPGGYNEQYF
TGTGCCAGCAGCTTGGATCCGGGGGGGTACAATGAGCAGTACTTC
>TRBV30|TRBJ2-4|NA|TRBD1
CAWSQGGQGGNIQYF
TGTGCCTGGAGTCAAGGAGGACAGGGGGGGAACATTCAGTACTTC
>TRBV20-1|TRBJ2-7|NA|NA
CSARDPGAEQYF
TGCAGTGCTAGAGATCCCGGGGCCGAGCAGTACTTC
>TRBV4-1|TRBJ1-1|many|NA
CASSQVRGGTEAFF
TGCGCCAGCAGCCAAGTAAGGGGGGGCACTGAAGCTTTCTTT
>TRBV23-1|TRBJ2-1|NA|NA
CASTSNQPGGGMLDEQFF
TGCGCCAGCACATCTAATCAGCCAGGGGGGGGAATGTTAGATGAGCAGTTCTTC
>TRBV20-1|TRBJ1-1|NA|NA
CSARRGVTNTEAFF
TGCAGTGCTAGGAGAGGCGTCACGAACACTGAAGCTTTCTTT
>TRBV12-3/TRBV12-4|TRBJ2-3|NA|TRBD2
CASRPDAGGGAVDTQYF
TGTGCCAGCAGACCTGATGCTGGCGGGGGGGCGGTAGATACGCAGTATTTT
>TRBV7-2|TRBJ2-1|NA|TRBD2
CAGNRDYRYEQFF
TGTGCCGGCAATCGGGACTATCGGTATGAGCAGTTCTTC
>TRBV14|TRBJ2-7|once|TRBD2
CASSVGLAGGHEQYF
TGTGCCAGCAGCGTAGGTCTAGCGGGGGGCCATGAGCAGTACTTC
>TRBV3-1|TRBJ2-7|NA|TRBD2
CASSPGLAGGYNEQYF
TGTGCCAGCAGCCCGGGACTAGCGGGGGGGTACAATGAGCAGTACTTC
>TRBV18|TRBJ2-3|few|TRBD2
CASSSLSLLATDGDTQYF
TGTGCCAGCTCATCTCTCTCCCTACTAGCGACCGATGGGGATACGCAGTATTTT
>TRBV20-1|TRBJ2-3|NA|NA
CSARATQNTDTQYF
TGCAGTGCTAGAGCGACACAAAACACAGATACGCAGTATTTT
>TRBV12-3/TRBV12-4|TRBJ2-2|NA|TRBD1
CASSLGQGATTGELFF
TGTGCCAGCAGTTTAGGGCAGGGGGCGACCACCGGGGAGCTGTTTTTT
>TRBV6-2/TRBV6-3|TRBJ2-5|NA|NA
CASSLPPRGDQETQYF
TGTGCCAGCAGTCTTCCCCCTCGGGGAGACCAAGAGACCCAGTACTTC
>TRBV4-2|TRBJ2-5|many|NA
CASSQGELASGTQYF
TGTGCCAGCAGCCAAGGGGAACTAGCCTCGGGGACCCAGTACTTC
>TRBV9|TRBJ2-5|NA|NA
CASSVADWLDPRGTQYF
TGTGCCAGCAGCGTAGCCGATTGGCTGGACCCCCGTGGGACCCAGTACTTC
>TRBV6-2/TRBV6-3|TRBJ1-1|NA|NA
CASSYSPALSEAFF
TGTGCCAGCAGTTACTCGCCCGCTTTGTCTGAAGCTTTCTTT
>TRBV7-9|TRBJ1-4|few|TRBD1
CASILTGGRREKLFF
TGTGCCAGCATCTTGACAGGGGGCAGGAGGGAAAAACTGTTTTTT
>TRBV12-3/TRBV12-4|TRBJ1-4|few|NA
CASSQGGGVGANEKLFF
TGTGCCAGCAGCCAAGGGGGGGGCGTAGGGGCTAATGAAAAACTGTTTTTT
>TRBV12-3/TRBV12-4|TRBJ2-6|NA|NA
CASSQTPSGANVLTF
TGTGCCAGCAGCCAGACACCCTCTGGGGCCAACGTCCTGACTTTC
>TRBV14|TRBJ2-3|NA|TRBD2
CASSQGIRPASGRTDTQYF
TGTGCCAGCAGCCAAGGGATCCGCCCGGCTAGCGGGAGGACAGATACGCAGTATTTT
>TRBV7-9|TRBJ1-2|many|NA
CASSPSGDGYTF
TGTGCCAGCAGCCCTAGCGGGGATGGCTACACCTTC
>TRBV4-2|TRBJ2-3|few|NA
CASSQEKGFPRTDTQYF
TGTGCCAGCAGCCAAGAGAAGGGGTTCCCTCGCACAGATACGCAGTATTTT
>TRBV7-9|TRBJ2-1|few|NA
CASSYGEGEQFF
TGTGCCAGCAGCTACGGGGAAGGTGAGCAGTTCTTC
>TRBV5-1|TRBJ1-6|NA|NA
CASSLGGPPLHF
TGCGCCAGCAGCTTGGGAGGGCCACCCCTCCACTTT